This entry lists 27 T cell receptor beta chains sequenced from one sample in a study of tumor and adjacent non-tumor tissue in lung cancer. The template was RNA from unsorted bulk tissue. Distant lung tissue was collected more than 3 cm away from the tumor edge. A modified ARM-PCR protocol with three rounds of nested PCR amplified TCRbeta. TCRdb called the multiplex PCR reads again in MiXCR, with one record for every CDR3 protein. Of tens of thousands of distinct CDR3 sequences listed, approximately 68% are singletons. Source material: distant non-tumor lung tissue. The receptors originated from a woman aged 45 to 65 with non-small cell lung cancer.

Notes on this clonotype: One end of the junction does not line up with germline, which may come from a read error. J is TRBJ2-7 and V is TRBV11-2; D might be TRBD2 (6 bases). This CDR3 has 17 amino acids. From germline, CDR1 is SGHAT and CDR2 FQNNGV. The DNA of the CDR3 is TGTGCCAGCAGATTAGGGAGTAGGTCTAGCGTATTTTACGAGCAGTACTTC. Its translation is CASRLGSRSSVFYEQYF.

On this clonotype: It is likely a read error, because the conserved phenylalanine at the end of the CDR3 is missing. The rearrangement links TRBV20-1 to TRBJ2-7; D gene ambiguous. CDR1 DFQATT and CDR2 SNEGSKA come from the germline V gene (reference sequence). The CDR3 contains 14 residues. CDR3 protein: CSARDRNFSFEQYL. In DNA form, the CDR3 reads TGCAGTGCTAGAGATCGGAACTTTTCCTTCGAGCAGTACTTA.

This clonotype was seen a single time. It may be a read error: a sequence one base away is much more abundant. J is TRBJ2-1 and V is TRBV4-1, with D tentatively TRBD1 (5 bases). Trimming stripped 0 bases from V and 1 base from J, with 10 bases between. Germline-derived CDR1 and CDR2 are MGHRA and YSYEKL. The CDR3 runs 16 residues. DNA of the CDR3: TGCGCCAGCAGCCAAGATTCCAGGGAATCCTACAATGAGCAGTTCTTC. Protein sequence: CASSQDSRESYNEQFF.

In this sample, this clonotype turned up many times. The V and J genes are TRBV10-3 and TRBJ2-7; perhaps TRBD2 as D (6 bases). From germline, CDR1 is ENHRY and CDR2 SYGVKD. CDR3 length: 17 amino acids. The V and J ends lost 4 bases and 3 bases respectively, with 22 bases between them. The CDR3 region is CAISAKTGRDLFYEQYF. As DNA, the CDR3 is TGTGCCATCAGTGCTAAAACGGGACGGGACTTGTTCTACGAGCAGTACTTC.

As to this clonotype: A much larger clone sits a single nucleotide away, making a read error possible. The chain uses TRBV20-1 and TRBJ1-4; 7 nucleotides line up with TRBD1. CDR1 and CDR2 from the germline V gene are DFQATT and SNEGSKA (reference sequence). The V segment lost 6 bases and the J segment 9 bases; nucleotides outside the gene matches: 13. The CDR3 totals 14 residues. The CDR3 is CSAVDRAGVKKLFF. The CDR3 DNA is TGCAGTGCAGTTGACAGGGCGGGAGTGAAAAAACTGTTTTTT.

As concerns this clonotype: A junction end diverges from the germline sequence, so it may reflect a read error. CDR3 sequence (DNA): TGTGCCAGCAGCCAGGGACAGGGGGCGGATTACACCAGGGAGCTGTTTTTT. This encodes CASSQGQGADYTRELFF. The genes are TRBV4-2 and TRBJ2-2; 12 positions match TRBD1. The V gene's germline CDR1 is LGHNA and CDR2 YNFKEQ. This CDR3 has 17 residues.

As to this clonotype: The junction differs from germline at one of its ends, possibly a read error. The V and J genes are TRBV10-3 and TRBJ1-2, with 9 bases identical to TRBD1. The CDR3 contains 13 residues. Germline CDR1 reads ENHRY; CDR2 reads SYGVKD. The CDR3 DNA sequence: TGTGCCATCACCGGGGGACAGGGCTATGGTTACACCTTC. It is translated as CAITGGQGYGYTF.

This clonotype came up many times. The chain joins TRBV20-1 to TRBJ2-1; no clear D. The CDR3 length is 14 residues. V was clipped by 2 bases and J by 3 bases, with 11 bases between them. The germline gives CDR1 DFQATT, CDR2 SNEGSKA (reference sequence). Here the CDR3 DNA reads TGCAGTGCTAGATCCGGTGGATTCTACAATGAGCAGTTCTTC. It specifies CSARSGGFYNEQFF.

Of note for this clonotype: Lacking the conserved final phenylalanine or tryptophan, this CDR3 likely reflects a read error. The rearrangement joins TRBV7-8 to TRBJ1-4, with D tentatively TRBD1 (5 bases). CDR1 SGHVS and CDR2 FQNEAQ come from the germline V gene. CDR3 length: 18 amino acids. In DNA, the CDR3 is TGTGCCAGTAGCTTAACTATGCCCCTCTTCAGGGCGGGTGAAAAACTGTTTTAT. This sequence encodes CASSLTMPLFRAGEKLFY.

The sample holds many counts of this clonotype. This chain links TRBV29-1 with TRBJ2-5, with D perhaps TRBD1 (6 bases). Germline assignment: CDR1 SQVTM and CDR2 ANQGSEA. The CDR3 runs to 13 residues. Between the trimmed V and J ends, which lost 4 bases and 2 bases, there was a span of 11 bases. CDR3 residues: CSVVRDTQETQYF. The CDR3 nucleotides read TGCAGCGTTGTCCGGGACACACAAGAGACCCAGTACTTC. Supplemented by reference TRBV29-1 and TRBJ2-5, the full variable domain reads SAVISQKPSRDICQRGTSLTIQCQVDSQVTMMFWYRQQPGQSLTLIATANQGSEATYESGFVIDKFPISRPNLTFSTLTVSNMSPEDSSIYLCSVVRDTQETQYFGPGTRLLVL.

This clonotype has a count of ten or more. This chain uses TRBV4-2 with TRBJ2-5, with D tentatively TRBD1 (6 bases). The CDR3 runs 16 residues. V was pared by 0 bases and J by 4 bases, with 15 bases between. The V gene's germline CDR1 is LGHNA and CDR2 YNFKEQ. The CDR3 region has the DNA TGTGCCAGCAGCCAAGATCGGTCGCAGGGGACAGAGACCCAGTACTTC. Protein: CASSQDRSQGTETQYF.

For this clonotype: A much larger clone differs from this one at a single base, so this may be a read error. The chain joins TRBV10-3 to TRBJ2-3; D call uncertain. Per germline, CDR1 ENHRY and CDR2 SYGVKD. The CDR3 runs 15 residues. The V and J ends lost 2 bases and 6 bases respectively, with 15 bases between them. The CDR3 sequence is CAISEPPTNADTQYF. Written as DNA, the CDR3 is TGTGCCATCAGTGAGCCCCCCACTAACGCTGATACGCAGTATTTT.

Only one count was recorded for this clonotype. A much larger clonotype is one base distant, so this may be a read error. This chain joins TRBV6-6 and TRBJ2-5; D is unclear. CDR1 and CDR2 from the germline V gene are MNHNY and SVGAGI (reference sequence). The CDR3 runs to 16 residues. CDR3 DNA sequence: TGTGCCAGCAATTACTCTGCAGCCCTGCCCCAAGAGACCCAGTACTTC. Translation gives CASNYSAALPQETQYF.

This clonotype was seen many times. The V gene is TRBV30, the J gene TRBJ1-5; 7 nucleotides match TRBD1. After removal of 2 bases from V and 5 bases from J, the junction contained 3 bases not matched to a gene. Per the germline V gene, CDR1 is GTSNPN and CDR2 is SVGIG (reference sequence). CDR3 length equals 13 residues. This chain's CDR3 is CAWSTGADQPQHF. In DNA, the CDR3 is TGTGCCTGGAGTACAGGGGCAGATCAGCCCCAGCATTTT. Full variable domain (outside the CDR3, taken from reference TRBV30 and TRBJ1-5): SQTIHQWPATLVQPVGSPLSLECTVEGTSNPNLYWYRQAAGRGLQLLFYSVGIGQISSEVPQNLSASRPQDRQFILSSKKLLLSDSGFYLCAWSTGADQPQHFGDGTRLSIL.

Remarks on this clonotype: A much larger clone lies a single base off, so this may be a read error. The chain couples TRBV6-5 to TRBJ1-1, with 9 bases identical to TRBD1. Germline V CDR1 and CDR2: MNHEY, SVGAGI. Trimming took 6 bases from V and 7 from J; bases not matched to a gene: 9. The CDR3 has 14 amino acids. The CDR3 sequence: CASRKRTGEDEAFF. The CDR3 coding sequence is TGTGCCAGCAGAAAACGGACAGGGGAAGATGAAGCTTTCTTT.

The chain has TRBV7-9 and TRBJ2-1; TRBD2 matches at 7 bases. J was trimmed by 4 bases and V by 3 bases; bases with no gene match: 9. CDR1 is SEHNR and CDR2 is FQNEAQ in the germline V gene (reference sequence). This CDR3 is 16 amino acids long. In DNA form, the CDR3 reads TGTGCCAGCAGCTTCGTCGGGGCGGGAGCTTACAATGAGCAGTTCTTC. Its translation is CASSFVGAGAYNEQFF.

In its sample, this clonotype was seen many times. This chain uses TRBV6-1 with TRBJ2-7; perhaps TRBD2 as D (5 bases). CDR3 length: 15 amino acids. Germline CDR1 and CDR2: MNHNS and SASEGT. The germline V and J ends were trimmed by 3 bases and 0 bases, with 12 bases remaining between them. The CDR3 is CASSEARGSSYEQYF. CDR3 DNA: TGTGCCAGCAGTGAGGCTAGAGGGAGCTCCTACGAGCAGTACTTC.

A remark on this clonotype: Likely a read error: the CDR3 ends without its conserved phenylalanine or tryptophan. The chain employs TRBV5-4 and TRBJ1-1; D gene ambiguous. Trimming removed 8 bases at V and 7 bases at J, with 12 bases between. Germline CDR1 reads SGHNT; CDR2 reads YYREEE (reference sequence). The CDR3 length is 11 residues. The CDR3 region is CASGSGVEAFL. As DNA, the CDR3 is TGTGCCAGTGGCTCCGGAGTTGAAGCTTTCTTA.

This chain connects TRBV20-1 to TRBJ2-5; the D is unclear. V was cut by 6 bases and J by 10 bases, with 24 bases left in between. The CDR3 covers 14 residues. Germline assignment: CDR1 DFQATT and CDR2 SNEGSKA (reference sequence). The CDR3 loop reads CSAQCQVIQEVQYF. The DNA for the CDR3 is TGCAGTGCCCAGTGCCAAGTGATCCAAGAGGTCCAGTACTTC.

The V and J genes are TRBV11-1 and TRBJ2-3; 7 nucleotides line up with TRBD2. The CDR3 covers 17 residues. Per germline, CDR1 SGHAT and CDR2 FQDESV (reference sequence). V trimming: 2 bases; J trimming: 2 bases; junction bases outside the gene matches: 10. CDR3 loop: CASSLKAVGGTTDTQYF. The CDR3 DNA is TGTGCCAGCAGCTTAAAAGCGGTGGGGGGGACCACAGATACGCAGTATTTT.

Worth noting for this clonotype: At one end, the junction sequence differs from germline, possibly due to a read error. The gene calls are TRBV11-2 and TRBJ2-7, with 13 nucleotides matching TRBD2. CDR1 and CDR2 from the germline V gene are SGHAT and FQNNGV. This CDR3 is 14 amino acids long. For the CDR3, the DNA is TGTGCCAGTAGCTTACTAGCGGGAGGGTACGAACAGTGCTTC. It translates to CASSLLAGGYEQCF.

Regarding this clonotype: Just one base apart from a much larger clone, this may be a read error. The V call is TRBV20-1, the J call TRBJ2-1; unclear D gene. Germline V lookup: CDR1 DFQATT, CDR2 SNEGSKA (reference sequence). CDR3 length equals 8 residues. V lost 8 bases, J lost 9 bases, and 5 bases lay in between. In nucleotides, the CDR3 is TGCAGTACTATTGAGCAGTTCTTC. Translated: CSTIEQFF.

The chain uses TRBV20-1 and TRBJ2-7; 7 nucleotides line up with TRBD2. This CDR3 is 18 amino acids long. Germline CDR1 reads DFQATT; CDR2 reads SNEGSKA (reference sequence). V gave up 4 bases and J gave up 0 bases; unmatched junction bases: 18. The CDR3 spells CSAKDHSSVAGPSYEQYF. For the CDR3, the DNA is TGCAGTGCTAAAGACCACTCCTCTGTAGCGGGCCCCTCCTACGAGCAGTACTTC.

Remarks on this clonotype: A clone one base away is much larger, so this may be a read error. This chain uses TRBV5-4 with TRBJ2-5; TRBD2 might be the D (5 bases). The CDR3 spans 16 residues. Germline V CDR1 and CDR2: SGHNT, YYREEE (reference sequence). The CDR3 DNA reads as TGTGTCAGTACCCGGACGGCGGGTGGGAACCAAGAGACCCAGTACTTC. Translation: CVSTRTAGGNQETQYF.

For this clonotype: A much larger clone sits a single nucleotide away, making a read error possible. The V and J genes are TRBV6-1 and TRBJ2-4; possibly TRBD1 for D (6 bases). Trimming took 7 bases from V and 2 from J, leaving 15 bases between them. The CDR3 consists of 15 residues. Germline V lookup: CDR1 MNHNS, CDR2 SASEGT. The CDR3 loop is CASIGQTITKNIQYF. The CDR3 DNA follows: TGTGCCAGCATTGGACAGACGATAACCAAAAACATTCAGTACTTC.

This clonotype came up a few times. The chain employs TRBV28 and TRBJ2-2; 12 bases are shared with TRBD2. The V gene end was trimmed by 8 bases and the J gene end by 6 bases; junction bases not matched to a gene: 4. CDR1 and CDR2 from the germline V gene are MDHEN and SYDVKM. The length of the CDR3 is 14 residues. The CDR3 DNA sequence: TGTGCCAGCCGACTAGCGGGAGTCCCCGGGGAGCTGTTTTTT. This sequence encodes CASRLAGVPGELFF.

This clonotype has a single count. V is TRBV2 and J is TRBJ2-1, with unresolved D. CDR3 length: 13 amino acids. The germline gives CDR1 SNHLY, CDR2 FYNNEI. V was pared by 7 bases and J by 5 bases, with 12 bases between. The DNA for the CDR3 is TGTGCCAGCAATCCACCAAGGGACAATGAGCAGTTCTTC. The encoded protein is CASNPPRDNEQFF.